Below are 29 T cell receptor beta chains sequenced from a single sample in a study of PD-1 blockade in classical Hodgkin lymphoma. TCRdb's copy holds only in-frame clones and misses some; the assay was immunoSEQ multiplex PCR. The sample lists about 24,000 clones; about 80% were seen once. Relapse after autologous stem cell transplantation occurred in every patient, and brentuximab vedotin exposure varied. Sequences were derived from peripheral blood mononuclear cells (PBMCs), sampled before the second cycle of nivolumab. The receptors here all came from a human donor with classical Hodgkin lymphoma.

The V and J genes are TRBV5-4 and TRBJ1-1; 10 nucleotides align to TRBD1. Trimming at V came to 5 bases and at J to 5 bases, leaving 9 bases not matched to a gene. The CDR3 contains 15 residues. Per germline, CDR1 SGHNT and CDR2 YYREEE (reference sequence). This CDR3 is CASRRTGTGETEAFF. Written as DNA, the CDR3 is TGTGCCAGCAGGCGCACCGGGACAGGGGAAACTGAAGCTTTCTTT.

This chain joins TRBV13 and TRBJ2-7; TRBD1 matches at 7 bases. V lost 0 bases to trimming and J lost 0 bases; unmatched junction nucleotides: 2. The CDR3 spans 15 residues. CDR1 is PRHDT, CDR2 FYEKMQ, per germline (reference sequence). The CDR3 spells CASSLGDRSSYEQYF. Here the CDR3 DNA reads TGTGCCAGCAGCTTAGGGGACAGGTCCTCCTACGAGCAGTACTTC. Complete variable domain (other parts from reference TRBV13 and TRBJ2-7): AAGVIQSPRHLIKEKRETATLKCYPIPRHDTVYWYQQGPGQDPQFLISFYEKMQSDKGSIPDRFSAQQFSDYHSELNMSSLELGDSALYFCASSLGDRSSYEQYFGPGTRLTVT.

The rearrangement uses TRBV5-1 and TRBJ2-2, with a possible D match to TRBD2 (5 bases). CDR3 size: 15 residues. V lost 4 bases to trimming and J lost 5 bases, with 15 bases between them. The V gene's germline CDR1 is SGHRS and CDR2 YFSETQ. CDR3 region: CASSAASTRTGELFF. The CDR3 DNA reads as TGCGCCAGCAGCGCAGCTAGCACTAGAACCGGGGAGCTGTTTTTT.

The chain couples TRBV7-8 to TRBJ2-5; D perhaps matches TRBD1 (5 bases). Germline assignment: CDR1 SGHVS and CDR2 FQNEAQ. V lost 1 base to trimming and J lost 5 bases, with 14 bases between them. This CDR3 is 15 amino acids long. DNA of the CDR3: TGTGCCAGCAGCTTAGTGGGGTCCAGGGTTGAGACCCAGTACTTC. It encodes CASSLVGSRVETQYF.

This chain uses TRBV4-3 with TRBJ2-7; TRBD2 matches at 11 bases. The junction had 5 bases not matched to a gene; V was cut back by 3 bases and J by 4 bases. CDR1 and CDR2 (germline): LGHNA, YSLEER. The CDR3 has 15 amino acids. CDR3 amino acids: CASSQLAGGQYEQYF. As DNA, the CDR3 is TGCGCCAGCAGCCAGTTAGCGGGAGGGCAGTACGAGCAGTACTTC.

CDR3 coding DNA: TGCGCCAGCAGCTATCAGGGGTACTATGGCTACACCTTC. This encodes CASSYQGYYGYTF. This chain uses TRBV5-1 with TRBJ1-2; possible D gene TRBD1, 6 bases. Trimming took 3 bases from V and 3 from J, leaving 9 bases between them. Germline V gene data show CDR1 as SGHRS and CDR2 as YFSETQ. The CDR3 length is 13 residues.

The chain carries TRBV28 and TRBJ2-7; TRBD2 aligns across 12 bases. The V gene end was trimmed by 6 bases and the J gene end by 4 bases; junction bases not matched to a gene: 16. The CDR3 length is 18 residues. Germline CDR1 MDHEN, CDR2 SYDVKM. CDR3 protein: CASSPHRGGGLAGYEQYF. CDR3 DNA: TGTGCCAGCAGCCCACACCGGGGCGGGGGACTAGCGGGTTACGAGCAGTACTTC.

J is TRBJ1-1 and V is TRBV6-1, with unresolved D. Germline V lookup: CDR1 MNHNS, CDR2 SASEGT. The CDR3 contains 13 residues. Trimming took off 6 bases at V and 4 bases at J, with 12 bases between the two ends. The CDR3 nucleotides are TGTGCCAGCAGCTACTGGGGAACCACTGAAGCTTTCTTT. Amino acids: CASSYWGTTEAFF.

In DNA, the CDR3 is TGTGCCATCAGTGAGTCACCAGGTAGCAACTATGGCTACACCTTC. Protein product: CAISESPGSNYGYTF. V usage is TRBV10-3 and J usage is TRBJ1-2; no clear D. Germline V lookup: CDR1 ENHRY, CDR2 SYGVKD. This CDR3 comprises 15 residues. Trimming removed 0 bases from V and 2 bases from J, with 10 bases in between.

This chain links TRBV28 with TRBJ2-3; D ambiguous. The CDR3 extends over 16 amino acids. V lost 6 bases and J lost 0, with 16 bases in between. The germline V gene encodes CDR1 MDHEN and CDR2 SYDVKM. The DNA for the CDR3 is TGTGCCAGCAGCTTAGAGGCCATCACTAGCACAGATACGCAGTATTTT. It codes for CASSLEAITSTDTQYF.

The chain uses TRBV2 and TRBJ1-3; D is undetermined. This CDR3 has 14 residues. Trimming took 4 bases from V and 0 from J, leaving 7 bases between them. Per the germline V gene, CDR1 is SNHLY and CDR2 is FYNNEI. This CDR3 reads CASSVFNSGNTIYF. The CDR3 nucleotides are TGTGCCAGCAGTGTCTTTAACTCTGGAAACACCATATATTTT.

This rearrangement joins TRBV27 to TRBJ2-1, with 12 bases lining up with TRBD2. J was trimmed by 7 bases and V by 6 bases; bases with no gene match: 13. Germline loops: CDR1 MNHEY, CDR2 SMNVEV (reference sequence). The CDR3 spans 17 residues. CDR3 nucleotides: TGTGCCAGCAGCTATCAATCCGGACTAGCGGGAAGAAATGAGCAGTTCTTC. Its protein product is CASSYQSGLAGRNEQFF.

The rearrangement joins TRBV6-5 to TRBJ2-5; TRBD1 agrees at 7 bases. CDR3 length equals 14 residues. V gave up 2 bases and J gave up 8 bases; unmatched junction bases: 8. Germline-derived CDR1 and CDR2 are MNHEY and SVGAGI. The CDR3 here is CASSYGGQRSTQYF. The CDR3 nucleotides are TGTGCCAGCAGTTACGGGGGACAGAGGAGTACCCAGTACTTC.

This rearrangement joins TRBV18 to TRBJ1-4; unclear D gene. Looked up from germline, CDR1 is KGHSH and CDR2 is LQKENI. The V and J ends lost 5 bases and 4 bases respectively, with 11 bases between them. The CDR3 covers 14 residues. CDR3 in amino acids: CASSSGPFNEKLFF. CDR3 DNA: TGTGCCAGCTCATCAGGACCGTTTAATGAAAAACTGTTTTTT. The full variable domain, with the rest looked up from reference TRBV18 and TRBJ1-4, is NAGVMQNPRHLVRRRGQEARLRCSPMKGHSHVYWYRQLPEEGLKFMVYLQKENIIDESGMPKERFSAEFPKEGPSILRIQQVVRGDSAAYFCASSSGPFNEKLFFGSGTQLSVL.

This chain uses TRBV2 with TRBJ2-1; 9 nucleotides line up with TRBD2. This CDR3 has 15 residues. J was trimmed by 2 bases and V by 6 bases; bases with no gene match: 5. The germline gives CDR1 SNHLY, CDR2 FYNNEI. CDR3 residues: CASSQAGGTYNEQFF. In DNA, the CDR3 is TGTGCCAGCAGCCAAGCGGGAGGAACCTACAATGAGCAGTTCTTC.

The V call is TRBV5-6, the J call TRBJ2-3; D is uncertain. The CDR3 runs 11 residues. V lost 0 bases and J lost 4, with 0 bases in between. Germline V gene sequence: CDR1 SGHDT, CDR2 YYEEEE. DNA of the CDR3: TGTGCCAGCAGCTTGGCAGATACGCAGTATTTT. This translates into CASSLADTQYF. The full variable domain, its missing parts supplied by reference TRBV5-6 and TRBJ2-3, is DAGVTQSPTHLIKTRGQQVTLRCSPKSGHDTVSWYQQALGQGPQFIFQYYEEEERQRGNFPDRFSGHQFPNYSSELNVNALLLGDSALYLCASSLADTQYFGPGTRLTVL.

The chain is built from TRBV6-1 and TRBJ1-4; TRBD1 aligns across 7 bases. Trimming removed 6 bases from V and 8 bases from J; junction bases left unmatched: 9. The CDR3 sequence is 14 residues long. CDR1 is MNHNS, CDR2 SASEGT, per germline. DNA of the CDR3: TGTGCCAGCAGCTACCCGGGACAGTTAGAAAAACTGTTTTTT. Its translation: CASSYPGQLEKLFF.

CDR3: CASLLVGSEQYF. CDR3 coding DNA: TGTGCCAGCCTACTAGTCGGGAGCGAGCAGTACTTC. The V call is TRBV6-1, the J call TRBJ2-7, with a tentative D call TRBD2 (6 bases). The V gene's germline CDR1 is MNHNS and CDR2 SASEGT. There are 12 residues in the CDR3. The germline V and J ends were trimmed by 8 bases and 6 bases, with 14 bases remaining between them.

The rearrangement links TRBV4-1 to TRBJ2-1, with 8 nucleotides matching TRBD2. The germline gives CDR1 MGHRA, CDR2 YSYEKL. The CDR3 sequence is 18 residues long. V dropped 0 bases and J dropped 4; count of bases not matched to a gene: 11. CDR3 sequence (DNA): TGCGCCAGCAGCCAAGATTGGGAAAAGGTAGCGGGGTACAATGAGCAGTTCTTC. Its translation is CASSQDWEKVAGYNEQFF.

The gene calls are TRBV28 and TRBJ1-6; 10 nucleotides line up with TRBD1. Trimming removed 8 bases from V and 8 bases from J; junction bases left unmatched: 0. CDR3 length equals 12 residues. Per germline, CDR1 MDHEN and CDR2 SYDVKM. The CDR3 sequence: CASGTGDSPLHF. The CDR3 DNA reads TGTGCCAGCGGGACAGGGGATTCACCCCTCCACTTT.

This sequence joins TRBV19 and TRBJ2-6, with D hard to call. There are 12 residues in the CDR3. CDR1 and CDR2 (germline): LNHDA, SQIVND (reference sequence). V shed 4 bases and J shed 11 bases, with 9 bases lying between them. The CDR3 DNA sequence: TGTGCCAGTAGTAGGGCAATGTACGTCCTGACTTTC. This encodes CASSRAMYVLTF.

This clone was seen a handful of times. This chain uses TRBV27 with TRBJ1-2, with D possibly TRBD1 on 5 matching bases. V was pared by 7 bases and J by 5 bases, with 20 bases between. Looked up from germline, CDR1 is MNHEY and CDR2 is SMNVEV (reference sequence). CDR3 length: 15 residues. The CDR3 DNA follows: TGTGCCAGCACCACACTCCTGGGGGGGGGTTATGGCTACACCTTC. Residues: CASTTLLGGGYGYTF.

The chain has TRBV6-5 and TRBJ2-1; TRBD2 might be the D (6 bases). Germline V CDR1 and CDR2: MNHEY, SVGAGI. This CDR3 is 15 amino acids long. The V end lost 2 bases, the J end lost 7 bases, and 15 bases lay between the germline ends. The CDR3 reads CASSYAGRRANEQFF. In nucleotides, the CDR3 is TGTGCCAGCAGTTACGCGGGGAGGAGGGCGAATGAGCAGTTCTTC.

Regarding this clone: Germline is not matched at one junction end, which may reflect a read error. The chain couples TRBV5-1 to TRBJ2-7, with TRBD1 as a possible D gene (6 bases). CDR1 and CDR2 (germline): SGHRS, YFSETQ. The CDR3 is 14 residues long. The CDR3 coding sequence is TGCGCCAGCAGCTTGGCTGGCGTAGAAGGGACAAGGCACTTC. This gives the protein CASSLAGVEGTRHF.

The CDR3 is CSVGQVAGEWTDTQYF. The CDR3 nucleotides are TGCAGCGTTGGCCAGGTGGCGGGAGAGTGGACAGATACGCAGTATTTT. The chain is built from TRBV29-1 and TRBJ2-3, with 7 bases identical to TRBD2. The CDR3 has 16 amino acids. V trimming: 4 bases; J trimming: 3 bases; junction bases outside the gene matches: 13. CDR1 and CDR2 from the germline V gene are SQVTM and ANQGSEA.

CDR3 in amino acids: CASTQGYEQYF. The DNA of the CDR3 is TGTGCCAGCACACAGGGCTACGAGCAGTACTTC. The chain combines TRBV6-5 with TRBJ2-7; D perhaps matches TRBD1 (6 bases). In germline, CDR1 is MNHEY, CDR2 SVGAGI. This CDR3 has 11 amino acids. Trimming shortened V by 7 bases and J by 3 bases, and 7 bases separated the two germline ends.

This chain uses TRBV11-2 with TRBJ1-3; D is perhaps TRBD1 (6 bases). The length of the CDR3 is 15 residues. The V and J ends lost 6 bases and 0 bases respectively, with 12 bases between them. Germline CDR1 SGHAT, CDR2 FQNNGV. In DNA, the CDR3 is TGTGCCAGCAGGAACACAGGGATCTCTGGAAACACCATATATTTT. Protein: CASRNTGISGNTIYF. Variable domain in full (rest from reference TRBV11-2 and TRBJ1-3): EAGVAQSPRYKIIEKRQSVAFWCNPISGHATLYWYQQILGQGPKLLIQFQNNGVVDDSQLPKDRFSAERLKGVDSTLKIQPAKLEDSAVYLCASRNTGISGNTIYFGEGSWLTVV.

The chain links TRBV4-1 to TRBJ2-3, with D perhaps assigned TRBD1 or TRBD2 (6 bases each). Germline V lookup: CDR1 MGHRA, CDR2 YSYEKL. V gave up 0 bases and J gave up 0 bases, with 10 bases separating them. CDR3 size: 16 residues. The CDR3 region is CASSQDRGDSTDTQYF. The DNA of the CDR3 is TGCGCCAGCAGCCAAGATAGGGGGGACAGCACAGATACGCAGTATTTT.

A single count supports this clone. The genes are TRBV4-2 and TRBJ2-7; unclear D gene. Germline CDR1 and CDR2: LGHNA and YNFKEQ. Between the trimmed V and J ends, which lost 8 bases and 3 bases, there was a span of 8 bases. The CDR3 runs to 11 residues. CDR3 sequence reads: CASGGNYEQYF. The CDR3 DNA is TGTGCCAGCGGCGGAAACTACGAGCAGTACTTC.